This T cell receptor beta chain was sequenced in a study of CD8+ T cells in alopecia areata. Study information: Treated patients were given 5 to 10 mg oral tofacitinib twice daily. Study-level results: Whereas mice showed it more clearly, TCR sharing across patients was murkier, possibly because of HLA.

Investigators isolated RNA and reverse transcribed it into cDNA to act as the sequencing template. Profiled with immunoSEQ multiplex PCR; TCRdb holds only in-frame clones, not every one. This sample carries about 180,000 clones, roughly 60% of them seen once, and the ten largest clones take more than 1.5%. Note on this clone: Its antigen is not identified.

Samples from alopecia areata patients were lesional scalp punch biopsies and peripheral blood. Both CD4+ and CD8+ T cells were separated by sorting PBMCs. CDR1 SGHNT and CDR2 YYREEE come from the germline V gene (reference sequence). The CDR3 contains 13 residues. Deletions cut 4 bases from V and 7 bases from J, with 9 bases between. This material consisted of CD4+ T cells sorted from blood, taken at week 0. The rearrangement uses TRBV5-4 and TRBJ1-6; D is perhaps TRBD1 (6 bases). The clonotype comes from a human donor with alopecia areata. The CDR3 protein is CASSVDRNSPLHF. The CDR3 coding sequence is TGTGCCAGCAGCGTTGACAGGAATTCACCCCTCCACTTT.